These T cell receptor beta chains were read from a single sample in a study of CD8+ T cells in alopecia areata. The method was immunoSEQ multiplex PCR; TCRdb's version includes in-frame clones alone and lacks a portion of them. This table holds 130,000 to 150,000 clones, roughly four fifths found once. The sample consisted of CD8+ T cells sorted from blood, taken at week 4, from a patient treated with tofacitinib. Receptors were obtained from a human donor with alopecia areata. Both conserved end residues are part of each CDR3. Each record gives: V gene, clone size, D gene, J gene, CDR3 protein, CDR3 DNA. A D gene is named only where the DNA matches it firmly. Expanded clones get a size class; other rows say once, few or many, or leave the size out.

>TRBV28|-|-|TRBJ2-7
CASSLTGFALYEQYF
TGTGCCAGCAGTTTAACGGGGTTCGCCCTCTACGAGCAGTACTTC
>TRBV5-4|-|-|TRBJ2-3
CASSFGGDTQYF
TGTGCCAGCAGCTTCGGAGGAGATACGCAGTATTTT
>TRBV2|-|-|TRBJ2-7
CASSTWIGDEQYF
TGTGCCAGCAGTACCTGGATCGGGGACGAGCAGTACTTC
>TRBV5-1|-|-|TRBJ1-5
CASSPSGTGQPQHF
TGCGCCAGCAGCCCCTCCGGGACGGGTCAGCCCCAGCATTTT
>TRBV5-1|-|-|TRBJ1-1
CASSPTEVFLGTEAFF
TGCGCCAGCAGCCCCACCGAGGTGTTTCTCGGGACTGAAGCTTTCTTT
>TRBV7-9|-|-|TRBJ2-3
CASSLGTASTDTQYF
TGTGCCAGCAGCTTAGGGACAGCTAGCACAGATACGCAGTATTTT
>TRBV25-1|-|-|TRBJ2-3
CASSYGSGTDTQYF
TGTGCCAGCAGTTACGGCAGTGGCACAGATACGCAGTATTTT
>TRBV9|-|-|TRBJ2-7
CASSVEDRGLTYEQYF
TGTGCCAGCAGCGTAGAGGACCGCGGCCTAACCTACGAGCAGTACTTC
>TRBV29-1|once|TRBD1|TRBJ2-5
CSVDGTGQEETQYF
TGCAGCGTTGACGGTACAGGACAGGAGGAGACCCAGTACTTC
>TRBV19|few|-|TRBJ2-7
CASSSAAGSSYEQYF
TGTGCCAGTAGTTCGGCGGCGGGGAGCTCCTACGAGCAGTACTTC
>TRBV9|once|-|TRBJ2-2
CASSVVHGELFF
TGTGCCAGCAGCGTAGTTCACGGGGAGCTGTTTTTT
>TRBV6-6|-|-|TRBJ2-5
CASSYGETQYF
TGTGCCAGCAGCTACGGAGAGACCCAGTACTTC
>TRBV30|-|TRBD1|TRBJ2-7
CAWSTTGGEQYF
TGTGCCTGGAGTACCACAGGGGGGGAGCAGTACTTC
>TRBV28|-|-|TRBJ2-7
CASSPSGAGYEQYF
TGTGCCAGCAGCCCCTCGGGGGCAGGCTACGAGCAGTACTTC
>TRBV27|-|TRBD1|TRBJ2-6
CASSSIPGTGGSGANVLTF
TGTGCCAGCAGTTCTATTCCCGGGACAGGGGGCTCTGGGGCCAACGTCCTGACTTTC
>TRBV7-8|-|-|TRBJ2-1
CASSLVPGEQFF
TGTGCCAGCAGCTTAGTACCTGGTGAGCAGTTCTTC
>TRBV4-3|-|-|TRBJ2-1
CASSQDVSWGNEQFF
TGCGCCAGCAGCCAAGATGTCTCTTGGGGAAATGAGCAGTTCTTC
>TRBV6-5|-|-|TRBJ2-7
CASSSGQSGEQYF
TGTGCCAGCAGCTCGGGACAAAGCGGCGAGCAGTACTTC
>TRBV15|-|-|TRBJ2-2
CATSRGSDGTGELFF
TGTGCCACCAGCAGAGGCAGTGACGGCACCGGGGAGCTGTTTTTT
>TRBV27|once|TRBD2|TRBJ2-3
CASSPGSGGAPDTQYF
TGTGCCAGCAGTCCAGGGAGCGGGGGGGCACCAGATACGCAGTATTTT
>TRBV29-1|-|-|TRBJ2-1
CSVEGTDIGRVYNEQFF
TGCAGCGTTGAAGGTACGGATATTGGCAGGGTCTACAATGAGCAGTTCTTC
>TRBV30|-|TRBD2|TRBJ2-3
CAWSFGRGSTDTQYF
TGTGCCTGGAGTTTTGGGCGGGGGAGCACAGATACGCAGTATTTT
>TRBV5-1|-|-|TRBJ2-3
CASSLDLDSDSSTDTQYF
TGCGCCAGCAGCTTGGACTTGGACAGCGACTCTAGCACAGATACGCAGTATTTT
>TRBV4-3|-|-|TRBJ2-7
CASSQDRGAFYEQYF
TGCGCCAGCAGCCAAGATAGGGGGGCGTTCTACGAGCAGTACTTC